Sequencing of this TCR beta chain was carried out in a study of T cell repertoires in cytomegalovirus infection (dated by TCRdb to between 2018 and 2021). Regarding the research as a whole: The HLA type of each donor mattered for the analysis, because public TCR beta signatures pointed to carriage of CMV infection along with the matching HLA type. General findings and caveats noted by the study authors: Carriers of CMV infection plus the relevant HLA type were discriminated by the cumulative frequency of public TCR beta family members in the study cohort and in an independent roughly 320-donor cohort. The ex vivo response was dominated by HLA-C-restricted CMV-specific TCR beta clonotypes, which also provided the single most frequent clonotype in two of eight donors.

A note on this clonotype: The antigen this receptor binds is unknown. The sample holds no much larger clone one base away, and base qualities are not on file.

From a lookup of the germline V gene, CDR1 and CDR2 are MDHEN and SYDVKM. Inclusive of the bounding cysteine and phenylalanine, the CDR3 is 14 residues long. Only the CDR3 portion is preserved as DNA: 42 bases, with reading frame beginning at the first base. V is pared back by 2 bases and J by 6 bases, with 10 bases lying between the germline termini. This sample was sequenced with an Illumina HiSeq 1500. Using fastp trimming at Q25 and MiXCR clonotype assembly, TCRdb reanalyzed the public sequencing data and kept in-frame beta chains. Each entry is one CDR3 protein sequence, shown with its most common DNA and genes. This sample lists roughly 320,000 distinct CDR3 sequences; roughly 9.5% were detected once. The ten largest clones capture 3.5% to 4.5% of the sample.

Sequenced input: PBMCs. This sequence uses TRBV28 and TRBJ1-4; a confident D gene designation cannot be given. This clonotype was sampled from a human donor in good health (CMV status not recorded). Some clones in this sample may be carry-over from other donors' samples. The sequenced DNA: TGTGCCAGCAGTTTACGACCACGGGATGAAAAACTGTTTTTT. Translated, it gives CASSLRPRDEKLFF.